A single sample gave rise to the 22 T cell receptor beta chains below, sequenced in a study of shared clonotypes between healthy human individuals. The repertoire was sequenced with immunoSEQ multiplex PCR; TCRdb's copy has only in-frame clones and lacks some. The sample records around 610,000 clones, 90% to 97% being singletons. Naive CD8 cells, CD45RO-negative and positively selected for CCR7, excluded terminally differentiated effector memory CD45RA+ cells. The source material was naive CD8+ T cells sorted from blood. Receptors originate from a woman aged 25 to 39 in good health.

The V and J genes are TRBV11-2 and TRBJ2-2; D unresolved. The germline gives CDR1 SGHAT, CDR2 FQNNGV. The CDR3 extends over 15 amino acids. V lost 1 base and J lost 1, with 7 bases in between. CDR3 loop: CASSLGPKNTGELFF. CDR3 nucleotides: TGTGCCAGCAGCTTAGGCCCCAAGAACACCGGGGAGCTGTTTTTT.

To note about this clone: The same CDR3 also results from other DNA sequences found in this sample. For the CDR3, the DNA is TGTGCCAGCAGTTTTCATGAGCAGTTCTTC. It encodes CASSFHEQFF. The chain combines TRBV28 with TRBJ2-1; no clear D. CDR1 is MDHEN and CDR2 is SYDVKM in the germline V gene. This CDR3 comprises 10 residues. Deletions cut 3 bases from V and 8 bases from J, with 2 bases between.

The chain has TRBV15 and TRBJ2-7; TRBD1 matches 9 bases. Germline V gene sequence: CDR1 LNHNV, CDR2 YYDKDF (reference sequence). The trim removed 2 bases at V and 5 bases at J, leaving 10 bases unmatched. The CDR3 has 16 residues. CDR3 in DNA: TGTGCCACCAGCAGAACAGTCGGGACAGGGAGGAACGAGCAGTACTTC. Translated, it gives CATSRTVGTGRNEQYF.

The V gene is TRBV18, the J gene TRBJ2-7; TRBD1 might be the D (6 bases). V was trimmed by 5 bases and J by 2 bases, leaving 25 bases between them. In germline, CDR1 is KGHSH, CDR2 LQKENI. This CDR3 region has 18 residues. In nucleotides, the CDR3 is TGTGCCAGCTCATCCCTGAGGACAGAAGGCTTAAGTACCTACGAGCAGTACTTC. Its translation: CASSSLRTEGLSTYEQYF.

This rearrangement joins TRBV28 to TRBJ2-7; 7 bases match TRBD2. The CDR3 has 16 amino acids. Germline-derived CDR1 and CDR2 are MDHEN and SYDVKM. V gave up 10 bases and J gave up 5 bases; unmatched junction bases: 20. The CDR3 is CATTTWREYKVDEQYF. The CDR3 region has the DNA TGTGCCACCACCACGTGGCGGGAGTATAAGGTTGACGAGCAGTACTTC. The whole variable domain, remainder taken from reference TRBV28 and TRBJ2-7, is DVKVTQSSRYLVKRTGEKVFLECVQDMDHENMFWYRQDPGLGLRLIYFSYDVKMKEKGDIPEGYSVSREKKERFSLILESASTNQTSMYLCATTTWREYKVDEQYFGPGTRLTVT.

This clone was recorded once. This sequence joins TRBV2 and TRBJ2-7; unclear D gene. Germline CDR1 reads SNHLY; CDR2 reads FYNNEI. Trimming took off 2 bases at V and 2 bases at J, with 10 bases between the two ends. This CDR3 contains 14 residues. The CDR3 here is CASSELPGTYEQYF. The CDR3 DNA follows: TGTGCCAGCAGTGAATTACCTGGAACCTACGAGCAGTACTTC.

J is TRBJ2-7 and V is TRBV11-2; 11 positions agree with TRBD2. CDR3 length equals 18 residues. V shed 4 bases, J shed 3 bases, and the junction held 14 bases outside the gene matches. Germline-derived CDR1 and CDR2 are SGHAT and FQNNGV. This CDR3 reads CASSSEYRAGTSGYEQYF. The CDR3 region has the DNA TGTGCCAGCAGCTCGGAGTACAGGGCAGGGACTAGCGGCTACGAGCAGTACTTC.

The chain is built from TRBV7-2 and TRBJ2-7; perhaps TRBD2 as D (6 bases). This CDR3 has 14 amino acids. The V and J ends lost 1 base and 3 bases respectively, with 10 bases between them. The germline CDR1 and CDR2 sequences are SGHTA and FQGNSA. CDR3 sequence: CASSLEAGHYEQYF. CDR3 nucleotide sequence: TGTGCCAGCAGCTTAGAAGCGGGTCACTACGAGCAGTACTTC.

This rearrangement joins TRBV20-1 to TRBJ2-7, with TRBD2 as a possible D gene (5 bases). The germline V gene has CDR1 DFQATT and CDR2 SNEGSKA (reference sequence). The CDR3 loop spans 11 amino acids. The CDR3 protein is CSVLLVSEQYF. The CDR3, as DNA: TGCAGCGTGCTACTAGTTTCCGAGCAGTACTTC.

The chain has TRBV28 and TRBJ1-2, with a tentative D call TRBD1 (6 bases). The V gene's germline CDR1 is MDHEN and CDR2 SYDVKM. Trimming left V 5 bases short and J 4 bases short, with 17 bases between. There are 15 residues in the CDR3. The CDR3: CASSETGGMGYGYTF. In DNA form, the CDR3 reads TGTGCCAGCAGTGAGACAGGCGGGATGGGCTATGGCTACACCTTC.

V and J are TRBV5-1 and TRBJ1-1; TRBD1 matches 9 bases. CDR3 length: 17 residues. J lost 5 bases, V lost 4 bases, and 15 bases had no gene match. Germline-derived CDR1 and CDR2 are SGHRS and YFSETQ. The CDR3 is CASSRGGYGTGSTEAFF. CDR3 DNA: TGCGCCAGCAGCCGCGGGGGTTATGGGACAGGGAGTACTGAAGCTTTCTTT. Combining the CDR3 with reference TRBV5-1 and TRBJ1-1 gives the whole variable domain KAGVTQTPRYLIKTRGQQVTLSCSPISGHRSVSWYQQTPGQGLQFLFEYFSETQRNKGNFPGRFSGRQFSNSRSEMNVSTLELGDSALYLCASSRGGYGTGSTEAFFGQGTRLTVV.

J is TRBJ2-1 and V is TRBV5-4, with 9 bases aligning to TRBD2. The ends lost 4 bases at V and 3 bases at J; junction bases unmatched: 8. The V gene's germline CDR1 is SGHNT and CDR2 YYREEE (reference sequence). The CDR3 is made up of 16 amino acids. CDR3 in DNA: TGTGCCAGCAGCGGCGCGACTAGCGGTTACTACAATGAGCAGTTCTTC. Residues: CASSGATSGYYNEQFF.

The chain has TRBV9 and TRBJ2-3, with a tentative D call TRBD2 (5 bases). The CDR3 is made up of 17 amino acids. The V gene lost 3 bases and the J gene lost 0 bases, with 17 bases spanning the gap. From germline, CDR1 is SGDLS and CDR2 YYNGEE. In DNA form, the CDR3 reads TGTGCCAGCAGCGAGCTAGGAGGACGCGGGAGCACAGATACGCAGTATTTT. It encodes CASSELGGRGSTDTQYF.

This chain connects TRBV6-6 to TRBJ2-7, with D perhaps matching TRBD1 (6 bases). Trimming shortened V by 7 bases and J by 6 bases, and 22 bases separated the two germline ends. The CDR3 has 15 residues. CDR1 MNHNY and CDR2 SVGAGI come from the germline V gene (reference sequence). The CDR3 nucleotides read TGTGCCAGCACCAAAAACGAGGGGGTTACTGGCGAGCAGTACTTC. This sequence encodes CASTKNEGVTGEQYF.

This clone was detected once. The genes are TRBV27 and TRBJ2-3, with 10 bases identical to TRBD2. V was clipped by 6 bases and J by 4 bases; unmatched bases: 7. From germline, CDR1 is MNHEY and CDR2 SMNVEV (reference sequence). The CDR3 contains 15 residues. The CDR3 protein is CASRTGTSVADTQYF. The DNA of the CDR3 is TGTGCCAGCAGGACCGGGACTAGCGTTGCAGATACGCAGTATTTT.

Written as DNA, the CDR3 is TGTGCCTGGAACACTAGATACAATGAGCAGTTCTTC. Residues: CAWNTRYNEQFF. The rearrangement joins TRBV30 to TRBJ2-1, with D perhaps matching TRBD2 (5 bases). The CDR3 is made up of 12 amino acids. V lost 4 bases and J 4 bases, leaving 8 bases between the germline ends. Germline CDR1 and CDR2: GTSNPN and SVGIG (reference sequence).

The chain employs TRBV27 and TRBJ2-2; D call uncertain. CDR1 and CDR2 from the germline V gene are MNHEY and SMNVEV (reference sequence). Trimming pared 0 bases from V and 4 bases from J, leaving 9 bases between. This CDR3 has 15 amino acids. The CDR3 DNA reads as TGTGCCAGCAGTTTATCGAGGACCTCCACCGGGGAGCTGTTTTTT. Its translation: CASSLSRTSTGELFF.

This clone was seen a few times. The gene calls are TRBV27 and TRBJ2-3; D could derive from TRBD1 or TRBD2 (6 bases each). Looked up from germline, CDR1 is MNHEY and CDR2 is SMNVEV (reference sequence). The CDR3 spans 15 residues. V gave up 1 base and J gave up 2 bases, with 10 bases separating them. CDR3 coding DNA: TGTGCCAGCAGTTTATACAGGGACTTCACAGATACGCAGTATTTT. It encodes CASSLYRDFTDTQYF.

The J gene is TRBJ2-5, the V gene TRBV2; D uncertain. Trimming stripped 6 bases from V and 1 base from J, with 9 bases between. Germline loops: CDR1 SNHLY, CDR2 FYNNEI. The CDR3 is 13 amino acids. The CDR3 coding sequence is TGTGCCAGCAGGGGTAGGATCCAAGAGACCCAGTACTTC. Protein product: CASRGRIQETQYF.

The V gene is TRBV2, the J gene TRBJ2-4; D is perhaps TRBD1 or TRBD2 (7 bases each). The V end lost 10 bases, the J end lost 7 bases, and 26 bases lay between the germline ends. This CDR3 region has 16 residues. Germline V lookup: CDR1 SNHLY, CDR2 FYNNEI. The CDR3 region is CAIRGDQGDIMNIQYF. CDR3 bases: TGTGCCATACGGGGGGACCAGGGGGATATTATGAACATTCAGTACTTC.

This chain joins TRBV27 and TRBJ2-1; 8 bases fit TRBD2. The V gene's germline CDR1 is MNHEY and CDR2 SMNVEV (reference sequence). The CDR3 consists of 15 residues. V was clipped by 4 bases and J by 2 bases; unmatched bases: 4. The CDR3 DNA follows: TGTGCCAGCAGTTCGAGCGGGAGCGCCTACAATGAGCAGTTCTTC. This codes for CASSSSGSAYNEQFF.

This clone was counted once. This chain joins TRBV19 and TRBJ1-6; D unclear. The V gene lost 5 bases and the J gene lost 10 bases, with 12 bases spanning the gap. The CDR3 has 13 residues. Germline CDR1 is LNHDA and CDR2 is SQIVND (reference sequence). The DNA for the CDR3 is TGTGCCAGTAGTTGGGAGCCTAGATCACCCCTCCACTTT. Translation: CASSWEPRSPLHF. Using reference TRBV19 and TRBJ1-6 for the parts outside the CDR3, the full variable domain is DGGITQSPKYLFRKEGQNVTLSCEQNLNHDAMYWYRQDPGQGLRLIYYSQIVNDFQKGDIAEGYSVSREKKESFPLTVTSAQKNPTAFYLCASSWEPRSPLHFGNGTRLTVT.